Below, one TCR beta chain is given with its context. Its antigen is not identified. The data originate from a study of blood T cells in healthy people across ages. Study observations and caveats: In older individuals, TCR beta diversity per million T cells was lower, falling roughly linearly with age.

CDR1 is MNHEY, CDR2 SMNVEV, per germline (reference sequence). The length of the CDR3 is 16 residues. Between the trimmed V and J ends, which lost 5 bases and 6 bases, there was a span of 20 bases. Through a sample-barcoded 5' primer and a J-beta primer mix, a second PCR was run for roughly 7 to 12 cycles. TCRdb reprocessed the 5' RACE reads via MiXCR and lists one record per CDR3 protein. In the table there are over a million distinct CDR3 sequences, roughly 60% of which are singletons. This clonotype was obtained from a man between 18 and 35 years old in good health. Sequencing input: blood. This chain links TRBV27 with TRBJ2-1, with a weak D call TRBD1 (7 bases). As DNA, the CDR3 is TGTGCCAGCAGTCTGGCTCAGGGGGGTCGGGGCAATGAGCAGTTCTTC. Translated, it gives CASSLAQGGRGNEQFF.